The rows below give T cell receptor beta chains drawn from one sample of a study of response to subunit inactivated influenza vaccine. TCRdb re-called the RT-PCR reads through MiXCR, storing one row per CDR3 protein. The sample has 500,000 or so distinct CDR3 sequences, about 10% seen once. Material: PBMCs from blood, obtained 40 to 50 days after vaccination. The receptors stem from a man between 50 and 59 years old who received an inactivated influenza vaccine. The CDR3 runs from the conserved cysteine through the conserved F or W. D genes are given only for firm matches. Only some rows state a clone size, as once, few, many or a class for expanded clones.

>TRBJ1-1|.|few|TRBV5-1
TGCGCCAGCAGCTTGGAAGTTTCGGGTGAAGCTTTCTTT
CASSLEVSGEAFF
>TRBJ2-4|.|.|TRBV12-3/TRBV12-4
TGTGCCAGCAGTTCGGCTAGAAAAAACATTCAGTACTTC
CASSSARKNIQYF
>TRBJ1-4|TRBD1|many|TRBV12-3/TRBV12-4
TGTGCCAGCAATAGTAGACAGGGGAATGAAAAACTGTTTTTT
CASNSRQGNEKLFF
>TRBJ1-1|.|few|TRBV5-1
TGCGCCAGCAGCTTGGTTCCCGGGGTAGTAACTGAAGCTTTCTTT
CASSLVPGVVTEAFF
>TRBJ2-2|TRBD2|few|TRBV14
TGTGCCAGCAGCCAAGATCAGGGACTAGCCGGGGAGCTGTTTTTT
CASSQDQGLAGELFF
>TRBJ1-1|TRBD1|many|TRBV12-3/TRBV12-4
TGTGCCAGCAGTCCAGATGGGACAGGGCGCACTGAAGCTTTCTTT
CASSPDGTGRTEAFF
>TRBJ2-7|TRBD1|.|TRBV5-1
TGCGCCAGCAGCTTGGGGAGGACAGGGGGCAGCGAGCAGTACTTC
CASSLGRTGGSEQYF
>TRBJ2-1|.|.|TRBV7-6
TGTGCCAGCAGCTTAGATCTGGAACAGGTCCTTTACAATGAGCAGTTCTTC
CASSLDLEQVLYNEQFF
>TRBJ1-4|TRBD1|few|TRBV20-1
TGCAGCCCGAGGGACAGCATTAATGAAAAACTGTTTTTT
CSPRDSINEKLFF
>TRBJ2-4|TRBD1|few|TRBV4-2
TGTGCCAGCAGCCAAGATATCGGGCTTATCTGGACAGGGAAAAACATTCAGTACTTC
CASSQDIGLIWTGKNIQYF
>TRBJ2-1|.|.|TRBV5-1
TGCGCCAGCAGCTTGGACTCTAGCTCCTACAATGAGCAGTTCTTC
CASSLDSSSYNEQFF
>TRBJ2-7|TRBD1|.|TRBV6-1
TGTGCCAGCAGTATAGGGACAGGTGACTACGAGCAGTACTTC
CASSIGTGDYEQYF
>TRBJ2-2|.|.|TRBV25-1
TGTGCCAGCAAAGGAAGACGGACGGCGGGGAACACCGGGGAGCTGTTTTTT
CASKGRRTAGNTGELFF
>TRBJ2-1|.|.|TRBV7-9
TGTGCCAGCAGCAGGGAGATTCCCTACAATGAGCAGTTCTTC
CASSREIPYNEQFF
>TRBJ1-3|.|.|TRBV3-1
TGTGCCAGCAGCCAAGCCTCTTCGGGGACTGGAAACACCATATATTTT
CASSQASSGTGNTIYF
>TRBJ2-1|TRBD2|few|TRBV4-2
TGTGCCAGCAGCCAGTCTCTAGCGGGAGGGCCCCATGAGCAGTTCTTC
CASSQSLAGGPHEQFF
>TRBJ2-7|.|few|TRBV2
TGTGCCATTCGGGACCTTGGGGCCTACGAGCAGTACTTC
CAIRDLGAYEQYF
>TRBJ2-7|.|few|TRBV5-6
TGTGCCAGCAGCGCTACACCGTACGAGCAGTACTTC
CASSATPYEQYF
>TRBJ2-7|TRBD2|.|TRBV5-1
TGCGCCAGCAGCTCCATGACTAGCGGGGGGCCGAGCTCCTACGAGCAGTACTTC
CASSSMTSGGPSSYEQYF
>TRBJ1-5|TRBD1|.|TRBV30
TGTGCCTGGAGTGTGGGGACAGGGAATCAGCCCCAGCATTTT
CAWSVGTGNQPQHF
>TRBJ2-5|TRBD2|.|TRBV11-2
TGTGCCAGCAGGAGTTTAGCGGGGGCGGGGGAGACCCAGTACTTC
CASRSLAGAGETQYF
>TRBJ1-5|.|few|TRBV20-1
TGCAGTGCTTTAGACGGCAATCAGCCCCAGCATTTT
CSALDGNQPQHF
>TRBJ2-3|.|.|TRBV20-1
TGCAGTGCTAGAGATACTATAACAGATACGCAGTATTTT
CSARDTITDTQYF
>TRBJ2-7|.|.|TRBV20-1
TGCAGTGCCAGTTACGGGAGTCGGGCCTACGAGCAGTACTTC
CSASYGSRAYEQYF
>TRBJ2-7|TRBD2|.|TRBV7-9
TGTGCCAGCAGCCCGAGACTAGCGGGGGAGACCTACGAGCAGTACTTC
CASSPRLAGETYEQYF
>TRBJ2-3|TRBD2|many|TRBV5-1
TGCGCCAGCAGCCCGGGTCGGTGGGAGGGCCGGGTAGATACGCAGTATTTT
CASSPGRWEGRVDTQYF
>TRBJ2-7|.|few|TRBV5-1
TGCGCCAGCAGCTTCCAGGACAGAGCCTACGAGCAGTACTTC
CASSFQDRAYEQYF